Listed below are T cell receptor beta chains from one sample, sequenced in a study of shared clonotypes between healthy human individuals. Generated by immunoSEQ multiplex PCR, the TCRdb table keeps only in-frame clones and is missing some. Here the sample spans about 680,000 clones, around 92% being singletons. Source material: naive CD8+ T cells sorted from blood. These receptors all stem from a man younger than 45 in good health. The CDR3 runs from the conserved cysteine through the conserved F or W. The D gene is left open where the match is weak. Rows may omit the clone size; those that give it use once, few, many or a size class.

CDR3aa: CASSVTGPKFYEQYF
CDR3nt: TGTGCCAGCAGTGTGACAGGACCCAAATTCTACGAGCAGTACTTC
abundance: .
v_gene: TRBV28
d_gene: .
j_gene: TRBJ2-7

CDR3aa: CASSQQQAPRRDYGYTF
CDR3nt: TGTGCCAGCAGCCAACAACAAGCCCCCCGCCGCGACTATGGCTACACCTTC
abundance: .
v_gene: TRBV14
d_gene: .
j_gene: TRBJ1-2

CDR3aa: CATRMNSGELFF
CDR3nt: TGTGCCACCAGAATGAATTCCGGGGAGCTGTTTTTT
abundance: .
v_gene: TRBV15
d_gene: .
j_gene: TRBJ2-2

CDR3aa: CAWSPTSSNEQFF
CDR3nt: TGTGCCTGGAGTCCGACTAGCTCTAATGAGCAGTTCTTC
abundance: .
v_gene: TRBV30
d_gene: TRBD2
j_gene: TRBJ2-1

CDR3aa: CASRATEAFF
CDR3nt: TGTGCCAGCAGGGCGACTGAAGCTTTCTTT
abundance: .
v_gene: TRBV7-9
d_gene: .
j_gene: TRBJ1-1

CDR3aa: CASSTTGETQYF
CDR3nt: TGTGCCAGCAGTACGACCGGAGAGACCCAGTACTTC
abundance: .
v_gene: TRBV28
d_gene: .
j_gene: TRBJ2-5

CDR3aa: CASRLGQNTGELFF
CDR3nt: TGCGCCAGCAGACTAGGACAGAACACCGGGGAGCTGTTTTTT
abundance: .
v_gene: TRBV10-2
d_gene: .
j_gene: TRBJ2-2

CDR3aa: CASSRLAGGDEQYF
CDR3nt: TGTGCCAGCAGCCGACTAGCGGGAGGGGACGAGCAGTACTTC
abundance: .
v_gene: TRBV4-2
d_gene: TRBD2
j_gene: TRBJ2-7

CDR3aa: CASSLTDYSNQPQHF
CDR3nt: TGTGCCAGCAGCTTGACAGATTATAGCAATCAGCCCCAGCATTTT
abundance: .
v_gene: TRBV7-9
d_gene: .
j_gene: TRBJ1-5

CDR3aa: CASSFSTERGYTF
CDR3nt: TGTGCCAGCAGTTTTTCGACTGAGAGGGGCTACACCTTC
abundance: .
v_gene: TRBV6-5
d_gene: .
j_gene: TRBJ1-2

CDR3aa: CAISEAVTSELQDTQYF
CDR3nt: TGTGCCATCAGTGAAGCTGTCACTAGCGAGTTACAAGATACGCAGTATTTT
abundance: .
v_gene: TRBV10-3
d_gene: TRBD2
j_gene: TRBJ2-3

CDR3aa: CASRDRGNQPQHF
CDR3nt: TGTGCCAGCAGAGACAGGGGAAATCAGCCCCAGCATTTT
abundance: .
v_gene: TRBV6-1
d_gene: TRBD1
j_gene: TRBJ1-5

CDR3aa: CASSLAGGPVDTQYF
CDR3nt: TGTGCCAGCAGCCTAGCGGGAGGGCCGGTAGATACGCAGTATTTT
abundance: .
v_gene: TRBV11-2
d_gene: TRBD2
j_gene: TRBJ2-3

CDR3aa: CASSPVGYSDEQYF
CDR3nt: TGCGCCAGCAGCCCGGTTGGGTATTCAGACGAGCAGTACTTC
abundance: .
v_gene: TRBV5-1
d_gene: .
j_gene: TRBJ2-7

CDR3aa: CASSLAGSGNLAKNIQYF
CDR3nt: TGTGCCAGCAGCTTAGCCGGGTCAGGGAACTTAGCCAAAAACATTCAGTACTTC
abundance: .
v_gene: TRBV7-9
d_gene: .
j_gene: TRBJ2-4

CDR3aa: CASREWMNTEAFF
CDR3nt: TGTGCCAGCAGAGAATGGATGAACACTGAAGCTTTCTTT
abundance: .
v_gene: TRBV6-1
d_gene: .
j_gene: TRBJ1-1

CDR3aa: CASSGGASGYNEQFF
CDR3nt: TGTGCCAGCAGTGGGGGGGCTAGCGGTTACAATGAGCAGTTCTTC
abundance: .
v_gene: TRBV25-1
d_gene: .
j_gene: TRBJ2-1

CDR3aa: CAISEGSEGASAYEQYF
CDR3nt: TGTGCCATCAGTGAGGGTTCGGAGGGGGCTTCGGCCTACGAGCAGTACTTC
abundance: .
v_gene: TRBV10-3
d_gene: .
j_gene: TRBJ2-7

CDR3aa: CASSPLGVRANNEQFF
CDR3nt: TGTGCCAGCAGCCCCTTAGGAGTGAGGGCTAACAATGAGCAGTTCTTC
abundance: .
v_gene: TRBV11-2
d_gene: .
j_gene: TRBJ2-1

CDR3aa: CASSLGQGGVYEQYF
CDR3nt: TGCGCCAGCAGCTTGGGTCAGGGGGGTGTCTACGAGCAGTACTTC
abundance: once
v_gene: TRBV5-1
d_gene: .
j_gene: TRBJ2-7

CDR3aa: CASSLTPGNYEQYF
CDR3nt: TGTGCCAGCAGTTTAACCCCCGGGAACTACGAGCAGTACTTC
abundance: .
v_gene: TRBV28
d_gene: .
j_gene: TRBJ2-7

CDR3aa: CASSRGTSGSTDTQYF
CDR3nt: TGCGCCAGCAGCAGGGGGACTAGCGGTAGCACAGATACGCAGTATTTT
abundance: .
v_gene: TRBV5-1
d_gene: TRBD2
j_gene: TRBJ2-3

CDR3aa: CASSDPTGGYYGYTF
CDR3nt: TGTGCCAGCAGTGACCCGACAGGGGGCTACTATGGCTACACCTTC
abundance: .
v_gene: TRBV6-1
d_gene: TRBD1
j_gene: TRBJ1-2

CDR3aa: CASSQSGGGSSYNEQFF
CDR3nt: TGTGCCAGCAGCCAATCAGGGGGAGGGAGCTCCTACAATGAGCAGTTCTTC
abundance: .
v_gene: TRBV16
d_gene: .
j_gene: TRBJ2-1

CDR3aa: CASSQRLGGGTAETQYF
CDR3nt: TGTGCCAGCAGCCAACGCCTGGGGGGAGGGACAGCAGAGACCCAGTACTTC
abundance: .
v_gene: TRBV14
d_gene: .
j_gene: TRBJ2-5

CDR3aa: CASSYLTRENIQYF
CDR3nt: TGTGCCAGCAGTTACCTGACCCGGGAAAACATTCAGTACTTC
abundance: .
v_gene: TRBV28
d_gene: .
j_gene: TRBJ2-4

CDR3aa: CATSQGTPLSLGYTF
CDR3nt: TGTGCCACCAGCCAAGGGACGCCATTAAGTCTTGGCTACACCTTC
abundance: .
v_gene: TRBV7-9
d_gene: .
j_gene: TRBJ1-2

CDR3aa: CASGLGGLYEQYF
CDR3nt: TGTGCCAGCGGGCTAGGGGGACTCTACGAGCAGTACTTC
abundance: .
v_gene: TRBV6-5
d_gene: .
j_gene: TRBJ2-7

CDR3aa: CSAKAGGNDRGDGYTF
CDR3nt: TGCAGCGCCAAAGCGGGTGGAAATGACAGGGGAGATGGCTACACCTTC
abundance: .
v_gene: TRBV29-1
d_gene: TRBD1
j_gene: TRBJ1-2

CDR3aa: CASSTPLAGGPLAHEQFF
CDR3nt: TGTGCCAGTAGTACGCCACTAGCGGGAGGGCCCTTGGCCCATGAGCAGTTCTTC
abundance: .
v_gene: TRBV19
d_gene: TRBD2
j_gene: TRBJ2-1

CDR3aa: CASSGIPGTSGSTFHGELFF
CDR3nt: TGTGCCAGCAGCGGAATTCCCGGGACTAGCGGGAGTACCTTCCACGGGGAGCTGTTTTTT
abundance: .
v_gene: TRBV9
d_gene: TRBD2
j_gene: TRBJ2-2

CDR3aa: CASSIAGQGRYEQYF
CDR3nt: TGTGCCAGCAGTATTGCAGGACAGGGACGCTACGAGCAGTACTTC
abundance: once
v_gene: TRBV27
d_gene: TRBD1
j_gene: TRBJ2-7

CDR3aa: CSVLRQDSYEQYF
CDR3nt: TGCAGCGTCTTGAGGCAGGACTCCTACGAGCAGTACTTC
abundance: once
v_gene: TRBV29-1
d_gene: .
j_gene: TRBJ2-7

CDR3aa: CASRPRDTYSGELFF
CDR3nt: TGTGCAAGTCGCCCCCGGGACACTTATTCCGGGGAGCTGTTTTTT
abundance: once
v_gene: TRBV12-2
d_gene: .
j_gene: TRBJ2-2

CDR3aa: CASSQGQGAETQYF
CDR3nt: TGCGCCAGCAGCCAAGGACAGGGGGCGGAGACCCAGTACTTC
abundance: .
v_gene: TRBV4-1
d_gene: TRBD1
j_gene: TRBJ2-5

CDR3aa: CASSPIVGVTEAFF
CDR3nt: TGTGCCAGCAGTCCAATCGTCGGGGTCACTGAAGCTTTCTTT
abundance: .
v_gene: TRBV28
d_gene: .
j_gene: TRBJ1-1

CDR3aa: CASSDGVVYEQYF
CDR3nt: TGTGCCAGCAGCGACGGAGTGGTCTACGAGCAGTACTTC
abundance: .
v_gene: TRBV6-5
d_gene: .
j_gene: TRBJ2-7

CDR3aa: CASSEGWGRGQYEQYF
CDR3nt: TGTGCCAGCAGTGAAGGCTGGGGGCGAGGGCAATACGAGCAGTACTTC
abundance: .
v_gene: TRBV2
d_gene: .
j_gene: TRBJ2-7

CDR3aa: CASSVGRGGYNEQFF
CDR3nt: TGTGCCAGCAGCGTAGGGCGCGGGGGATACAATGAGCAGTTCTTC
abundance: .
v_gene: TRBV9
d_gene: TRBD2
j_gene: TRBJ2-1

CDR3aa: CASSSASGSSYNEQFF
CDR3nt: TGTGCCAGCAGCTCCGCTAGCGGGAGTTCCTACAATGAGCAGTTCTTC
abundance: .
v_gene: TRBV7-9
d_gene: TRBD2
j_gene: TRBJ2-1

CDR3aa: CASSVEGAGYNEQFF
CDR3nt: TGTGCCAGCAGCGTAGAAGGGGCTGGGTACAATGAGCAGTTCTTC
abundance: .
v_gene: TRBV9
d_gene: .
j_gene: TRBJ2-1

CDR3aa: CATRGRTEQYF
CDR3nt: TGTGCCACCAGGGGTAGGACCGAGCAGTACTTC
abundance: .
v_gene: TRBV2
d_gene: .
j_gene: TRBJ2-7

CDR3aa: CASSGIVEGPPWRHEQYF
CDR3nt: TGTGCCAGCAGCGGAATTGTGGAAGGGCCCCCTTGGCGCCACGAGCAGTACTTC
abundance: .
v_gene: TRBV7-9
d_gene: .
j_gene: TRBJ2-7

CDR3aa: CASSLGQWEQFF
CDR3nt: TGTGCCAGCAGCTTGGGTCAATGGGAGCAGTTCTTC
abundance: .
v_gene: TRBV5-4
d_gene: .
j_gene: TRBJ2-1

CDR3aa: CASSLGANTEAFF
CDR3nt: TGTGCCAGCAGTTTAGGGGCGAACACTGAAGCTTTCTTT
abundance: .
v_gene: TRBV7-9
d_gene: .
j_gene: TRBJ1-1

CDR3aa: CATALSPTGELFF
CDR3nt: TGCGCCACCGCTCTTTCCCCCACCGGGGAGCTGTTTTTT
abundance: .
v_gene: TRBV5-1
d_gene: .
j_gene: TRBJ2-2

CDR3aa: CASSEGYEQYF
CDR3nt: TGCGCCAGCAGTGAGGGCTACGAGCAGTACTTC
abundance: .
v_gene: TRBV10-2
d_gene: .
j_gene: TRBJ2-7

CDR3aa: CASRLSREGPAYEQYF
CDR3nt: TGTGCAAGTCGCTTATCGCGGGAGGGCCCCGCCTACGAGCAGTACTTC
abundance: .
v_gene: TRBV12-2
d_gene: .
j_gene: TRBJ2-7

CDR3aa: CASSHRGSGRVNLQFF
CDR3nt: TGTGCCAGCAGCCACCGGGGTAGCGGGAGAGTCAATCTGCAGTTCTTC
abundance: .
v_gene: TRBV5-4
d_gene: TRBD2
j_gene: TRBJ2-1

CDR3aa: CASNPTGHNEQFF
CDR3nt: TGTGCCAGCAATCCGACAGGTCACAATGAGCAGTTCTTC
abundance: .
v_gene: TRBV5-6
d_gene: .
j_gene: TRBJ2-1

CDR3aa: CASSLAGTGVEQYF
CDR3nt: TGTGCCAGCAGCTTGGCCGGGACAGGGGTCGAGCAGTACTTC
abundance: once
v_gene: TRBV5-5
d_gene: TRBD1
j_gene: TRBJ2-7

CDR3aa: CASTRGQGYGYTF
CDR3nt: TGTGCCAGCACCCGGGGACAAGGCTATGGCTACACCTTC
abundance: .
v_gene: TRBV27
d_gene: .
j_gene: TRBJ1-2

CDR3aa: CASSLYRRNTEAFF
CDR3nt: TGCGCCAGCAGCCTCTACAGGAGGAACACTGAAGCTTTCTTT
abundance: .
v_gene: TRBV5-1
d_gene: .
j_gene: TRBJ1-1

CDR3aa: CASRNEPGPSYEQYF
CDR3nt: TGTGCCAGCAGGAACGAGCCGGGCCCGTCCTACGAGCAGTACTTC
abundance: .
v_gene: TRBV2
d_gene: .
j_gene: TRBJ2-7

CDR3aa: CASMRGSGTGELFF
CDR3nt: TGTGCCAGCATGCGAGGTTCAGGCACCGGGGAGCTGTTTTTT
abundance: .
v_gene: TRBV27
d_gene: .
j_gene: TRBJ2-2